Sequencing of this T cell receptor (beta chain) was carried out in a study of blood T cell repertoires in COVID-19. Overall study context: Sample material is recorded as cDNA or gDNA derived from T cells, B-cell-depleted T cells, or PBMCs.

Participants came from about 23 US areas, aged about 18 to 89 years. Cohort 3 recovery required two negative PCRs, clearance, or symptom resolution. Authors' analysis steps: Amplification from reference gene primers served as the basis for estimated nucleated cell counts. Sequencing used immunoSEQ multiplex PCR; TCRdb keeps in-frame clones, though not all of them. V and J calls and clone size come straight from that table; D and trimming were deduced from the DNA. Of some 230,000 clones listed, roughly four fifths are singletons. CDR1 MDHEN and CDR2 SYDVKM come from the germline V gene. Trimming cost V 5 bases and J 4 bases; bases outside gene matches: 7. The CDR3 covers 14 residues.

The J gene is TRBJ1-2, the V gene TRBV28; 7 bases match TRBD1. The sequence derives from a man aged 40-55 years who had recovered from COVID-19. The source material was PBMCs or T cells enriched from blood (not recorded which). CDR3 loop: CASSVPTGTYGYTF. The CDR3 nucleotides read TGTGCCAGCAGTGTCCCGACAGGGACCTATGGCTACACCTTC.